This entry lists 17 T cell receptor beta chains sequenced from one sample in a study of human T cells and chemical hapten exposure. Time point in this sample: pre-sensitization, week 0. Stated treatment: therapeutic diphenylcyclopropenone sensitization with weekly scalp DPC. TCRdb processed the RACE reads anew with MiXCR; each CDR3 protein has one entry. The sample lists 60,000 or so distinct CDR3 sequences; roughly a tenth were seen once. Sequenced here: whole blood, sampled in connection with sensitization to the hapten diphenylcyclopropenone (DPC). The receptors originated from a man aged 35 to 55 with alopecia areata. Some clones in this sample may be carry-over from other donors' samples.

V and J are TRBV7-9 and TRBJ1-6, with 10 nucleotides matching TRBD1. The CDR3 is made up of 14 amino acids. The V segment lost 5 bases and the J segment 10 bases; nucleotides outside the gene matches: 5. Germline CDR1 is SEHNR and CDR2 is FQNEAQ (reference sequence). CDR3 loop: CASSPGTGESPLHF. The CDR3 DNA is TGTGCCAGCAGCCCCGGGACAGGGGAATCACCCCTCCACTTT. The full variable domain, with the rest looked up from reference TRBV7-9 and TRBJ1-6, is DTGVSQNPRHKITKRGQNVTFRCDPISEHNRLYWYRQTLGQGPEFLTYFQNEAQLEKSRLLSDRFSAERPKGSFSTLEIQRTEQGDSAMYLCASSPGTGESPLHFGNGTRLTVT.

This clonotype was seen a few times. The V and J genes are TRBV28 and TRBJ2-1; TRBD2 aligns across 8 bases. V lost 5 bases to trimming and J lost 0 bases; unmatched junction nucleotides: 3. The length of the CDR3 is 15 residues. CDR1 and CDR2 (germline): MDHEN, SYDVKM. For the CDR3, the DNA is TGTGCCAGCAGTCGAAGCGGGAGCTCCTACAATGAGCAGTTCTTC. This translates into CASSRSGSSYNEQFF.

In its sample, this clonotype was seen many times. The chain links TRBV7-2 to TRBJ1-4; D unresolved. The germline V gene has CDR1 SGHTA and CDR2 FQGNSA. The CDR3 sequence is 16 residues long. V lost 5 bases to trimming and J lost 0 bases, with 13 bases between them. The CDR3 protein is CASSRNPLATNEKLFF. The CDR3 nucleotides are TGTGCCAGCAGCCGTAACCCGTTAGCAACTAATGAAAAACTGTTTTTT.

This clonotype occurred a few times. The genes are TRBV9 and TRBJ2-7, with D possibly TRBD2 on 5 matching bases. From germline, CDR1 is SGDLS and CDR2 YYNGEE. CDR3 length: 14 residues. Trimming pared 3 bases from V and 3 bases from J, leaving 13 bases between. CDR3 DNA: TGTGCCAGCAGCGGACGAAATCGGGACTACGAGCAGTACTTC. Amino acids: CASSGRNRDYEQYF.

This clonotype was counted between two and nine times. The rearrangement uses TRBV27 and TRBJ2-1; TRBD2 is a possible D gene (5 bases). Trimming took 5 bases from V and 8 from J, leaving 19 bases between them. Germline CDR1 reads MNHEY; CDR2 reads SMNVEV (reference sequence). This CDR3 comprises 15 residues. This CDR3 reads CASSTRGPHNDEQFF. CDR3 DNA: TGTGCCAGCAGTACCCGAGGGCCTCACAATGATGAGCAGTTCTTC.

This clonotype was observed at least ten times. V gene TRBV29-1 combines with J gene TRBJ2-2; D could derive from TRBD1 or TRBD2 (5 bases each). CDR1 SQVTM and CDR2 ANQGSEA come from the germline V gene. V was clipped by 8 bases and J by 1 base, with 23 bases between them. CDR3 length equals 17 residues. This CDR3 is CSPRPGPRPKNTGELFF. Here the CDR3 DNA reads TGCAGCCCTCGGCCGGGGCCCAGGCCTAAGAACACCGGGGAGCTGTTTTTT.

The sample holds many counts of this clonotype. V usage is TRBV24-1 and J usage is TRBJ2-3; tentatively, D is TRBD2 (6 bases). The germline V gene encodes CDR1 KGHDR and CDR2 SFDVKD. The CDR3 extends over 19 amino acids. The V gene lost 3 bases and the J gene lost 3 bases, with 24 bases spanning the gap. For the CDR3, the DNA is TGTGCCACCAGTGATCTCCCGTTGACAGACGGGAGTGTGACAGATACGCAGTATTTT. Translation gives CATSDLPLTDGSVTDTQYF.

This clonotype has a count of ten or more. The V call is TRBV28, the J call TRBJ1-1; TRBD1 might be the D (5 bases). The germline V gene has CDR1 MDHEN and CDR2 SYDVKM. The CDR3 is made up of 15 amino acids. Trimming pared 7 bases from V and 0 bases from J, leaving 15 bases between. The CDR3 DNA reads TGTGCCAGCACCGGGGGGACGGACCTGAACACTGAAGCTTTCTTT. Translating gives CASTGGTDLNTEAFF.

This chain joins TRBV25-1 and TRBJ1-6; no clear D gene. This CDR3 spans 16 amino acids. V was shortened by 2 bases and J by 9 bases, with 17 bases between the two germline ends. Germline CDR1 is MGHDK and CDR2 is SYGVNS. CDR3 protein: CASSELTEGRGSPLHF. In nucleotides, the CDR3 is TGTGCCAGCAGTGAACTCACGGAAGGGCGCGGTTCACCCCTCCACTTT.

This clonotype was found a few times. DNA of the CDR3: TGTGCCACCAGTGATTTTGAGGAGTCGAACACCGGGGAGCTGTTTTTT. Translated: CATSDFEESNTGELFF. The rearrangement links TRBV24-1 to TRBJ2-2; D is uncertain. Germline V CDR1 and CDR2: KGHDR, SFDVKD. This CDR3 comprises 16 residues. V gave up 1 base and J gave up 0 bases, with 8 bases separating them.

This chain joins TRBV27 and TRBJ2-5; D is uncertain. V was shortened by 3 bases and J by 2 bases, with 19 bases between the two germline ends. Germline V gene sequence: CDR1 MNHEY, CDR2 SMNVEV (reference sequence). The CDR3 length is 17 residues. In nucleotides, the CDR3 is TGTGCCAGCAGTTTTGGGCCCCAACCCGGACCTCAAGAGACCCAGTACTTC. It translates to CASSFGPQPGPQETQYF.

This clonotype was counted ten times or more. The rearrangement uses TRBV19 and TRBJ2-3; D is perhaps TRBD1 (6 bases). Trimming left V 5 bases short and J 2 bases short, with 8 bases between. CDR3 length: 13 amino acids. In germline, CDR1 is LNHDA, CDR2 SQIVND (reference sequence). CDR3 in DNA: TGTGCCAGTAGTCCGGGACACACAGATACGCAGTATTTT. Translated, it gives CASSPGHTDTQYF.

V is TRBV7-3 and J is TRBJ2-2, with 8 bases identical to TRBD1. CDR1 and CDR2 (germline): SGHTA, FQGTGA. Trimming removed 3 bases from V and 0 bases from J; junction bases left unmatched: 3. This CDR3 spans 16 amino acids. CDR3 nucleotide sequence: TGTGCCAGCAGCTTTGGACAGGGCCCGAACACCGGGGAGCTGTTTTTT. It translates to CASSFGQGPNTGELFF.

This clonotype occurred many times. This chain links TRBV10-3 with TRBJ1-4; no clear D gene. CDR3 length equals 13 residues. V gave up 2 bases and J gave up 8 bases, with 9 bases separating them. The germline CDR1 and CDR2 sequences are ENHRY and SYGVKD. DNA for the CDR3: TGTGCCATCAGTGAGGTGAAGGACGAAAAACTGTTTTTT. It specifies CAISEVKDEKLFF.

This clonotype has more than one count but fewer than ten. The chain uses TRBV29-1 and TRBJ1-3; D not certain. Trimming removed 7 bases at V and 4 bases at J, with 14 bases between. This CDR3 comprises 13 residues. Germline loops: CDR1 SQVTM, CDR2 ANQGSEA. The CDR3 protein is CSAKTEDGNTIYF. DNA for the CDR3: TGCAGCGCGAAAACTGAGGACGGAAACACCATATATTTT.

The table lists this clonotype with a few counts. The genes are TRBV20-1 and TRBJ2-7; D is perhaps TRBD2 (6 bases). The germline V gene has CDR1 DFQATT and CDR2 SNEGSKA (reference sequence). This CDR3 contains 14 residues. Trimming left V 5 bases short and J 6 bases short, with 20 bases between. The CDR3: CSASSVAVGGEQYF. In DNA, the CDR3 is TGCAGTGCTTCTAGCGTCGCTGTTGGAGGCGAGCAGTACTTC.

This clonotype turned up a few times. V usage is TRBV5-1 and J usage is TRBJ2-5; possible D gene TRBD2, 6 bases. The CDR3 runs 14 residues. Trimming left V 2 bases short and J 3 bases short, with 11 bases between. Germline loops: CDR1 SGHRS, CDR2 YFSETQ. The CDR3 reads CASSFAGGEETQYF. The CDR3 region has the DNA TGCGCCAGCAGCTTCGCCGGGGGTGAAGAGACCCAGTACTTC.